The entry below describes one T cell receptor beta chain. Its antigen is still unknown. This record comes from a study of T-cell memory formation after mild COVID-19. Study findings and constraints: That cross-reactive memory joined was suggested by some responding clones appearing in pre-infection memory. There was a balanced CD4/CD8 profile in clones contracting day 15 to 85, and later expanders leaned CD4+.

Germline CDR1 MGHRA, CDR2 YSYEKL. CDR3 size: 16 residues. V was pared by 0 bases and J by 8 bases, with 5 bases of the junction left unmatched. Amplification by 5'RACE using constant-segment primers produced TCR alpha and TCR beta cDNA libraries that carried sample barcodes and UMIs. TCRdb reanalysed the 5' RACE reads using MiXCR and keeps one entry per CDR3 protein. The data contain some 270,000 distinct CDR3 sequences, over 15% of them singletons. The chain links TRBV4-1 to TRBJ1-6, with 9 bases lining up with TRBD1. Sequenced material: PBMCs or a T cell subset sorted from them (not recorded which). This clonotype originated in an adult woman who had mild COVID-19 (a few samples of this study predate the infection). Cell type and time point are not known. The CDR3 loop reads CASSQDLQGAYSPLHF. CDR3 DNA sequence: TGCGCCAGCAGCCAAGATTTACAGGGGGCCTATTCACCCCTCCACTTT.